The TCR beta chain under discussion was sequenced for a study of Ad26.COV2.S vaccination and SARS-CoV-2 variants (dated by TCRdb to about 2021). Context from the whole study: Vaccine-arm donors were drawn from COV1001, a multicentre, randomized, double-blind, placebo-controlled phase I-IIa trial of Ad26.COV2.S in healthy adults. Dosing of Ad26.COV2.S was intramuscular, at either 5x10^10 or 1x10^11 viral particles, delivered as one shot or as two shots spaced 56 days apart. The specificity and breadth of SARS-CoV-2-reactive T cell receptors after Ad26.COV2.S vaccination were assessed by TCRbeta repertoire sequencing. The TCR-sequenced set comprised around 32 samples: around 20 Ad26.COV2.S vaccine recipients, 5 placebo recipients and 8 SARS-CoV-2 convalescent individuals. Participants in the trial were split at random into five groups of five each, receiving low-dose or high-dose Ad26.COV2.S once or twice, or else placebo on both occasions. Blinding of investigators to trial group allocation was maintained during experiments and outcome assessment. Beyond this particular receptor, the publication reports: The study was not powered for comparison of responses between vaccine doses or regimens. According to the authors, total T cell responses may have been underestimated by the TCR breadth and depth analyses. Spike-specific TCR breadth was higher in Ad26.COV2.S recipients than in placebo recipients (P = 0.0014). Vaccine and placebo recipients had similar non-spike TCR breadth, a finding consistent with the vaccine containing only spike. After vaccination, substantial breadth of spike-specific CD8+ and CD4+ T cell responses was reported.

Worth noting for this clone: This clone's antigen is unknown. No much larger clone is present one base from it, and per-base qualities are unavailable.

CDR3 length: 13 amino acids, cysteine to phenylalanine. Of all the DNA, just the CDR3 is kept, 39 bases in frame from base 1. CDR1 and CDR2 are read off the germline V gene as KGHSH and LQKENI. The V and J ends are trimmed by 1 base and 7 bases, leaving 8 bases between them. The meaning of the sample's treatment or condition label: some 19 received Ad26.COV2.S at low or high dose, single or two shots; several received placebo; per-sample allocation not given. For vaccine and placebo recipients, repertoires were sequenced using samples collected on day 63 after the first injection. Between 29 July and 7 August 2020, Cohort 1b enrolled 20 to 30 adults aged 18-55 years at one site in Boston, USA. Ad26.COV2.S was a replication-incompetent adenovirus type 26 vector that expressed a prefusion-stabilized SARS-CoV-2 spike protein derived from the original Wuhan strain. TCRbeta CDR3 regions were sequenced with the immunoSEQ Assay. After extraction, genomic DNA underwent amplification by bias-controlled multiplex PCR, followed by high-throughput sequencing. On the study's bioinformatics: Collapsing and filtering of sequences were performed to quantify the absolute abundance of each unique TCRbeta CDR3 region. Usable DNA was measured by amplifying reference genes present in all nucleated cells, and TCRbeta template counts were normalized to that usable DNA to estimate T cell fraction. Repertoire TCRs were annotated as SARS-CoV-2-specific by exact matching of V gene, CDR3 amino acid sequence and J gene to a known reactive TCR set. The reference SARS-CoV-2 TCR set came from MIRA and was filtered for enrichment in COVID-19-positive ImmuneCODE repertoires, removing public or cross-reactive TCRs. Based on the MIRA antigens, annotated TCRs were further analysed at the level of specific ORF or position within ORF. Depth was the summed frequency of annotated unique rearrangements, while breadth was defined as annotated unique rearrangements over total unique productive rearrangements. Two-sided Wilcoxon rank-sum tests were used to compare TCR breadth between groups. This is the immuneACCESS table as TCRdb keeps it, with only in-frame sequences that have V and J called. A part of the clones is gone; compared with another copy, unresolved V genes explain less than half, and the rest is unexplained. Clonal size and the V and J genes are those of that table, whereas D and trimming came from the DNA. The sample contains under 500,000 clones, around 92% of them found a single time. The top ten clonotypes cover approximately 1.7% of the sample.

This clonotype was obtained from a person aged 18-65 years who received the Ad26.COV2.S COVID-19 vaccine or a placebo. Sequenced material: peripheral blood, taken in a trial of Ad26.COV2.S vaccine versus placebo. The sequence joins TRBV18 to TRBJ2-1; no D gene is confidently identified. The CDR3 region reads CASSPLSENEQFF. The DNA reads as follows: TGTGCCAGCTCACCACTAAGTGAGAATGAGCAGTTCTTC.